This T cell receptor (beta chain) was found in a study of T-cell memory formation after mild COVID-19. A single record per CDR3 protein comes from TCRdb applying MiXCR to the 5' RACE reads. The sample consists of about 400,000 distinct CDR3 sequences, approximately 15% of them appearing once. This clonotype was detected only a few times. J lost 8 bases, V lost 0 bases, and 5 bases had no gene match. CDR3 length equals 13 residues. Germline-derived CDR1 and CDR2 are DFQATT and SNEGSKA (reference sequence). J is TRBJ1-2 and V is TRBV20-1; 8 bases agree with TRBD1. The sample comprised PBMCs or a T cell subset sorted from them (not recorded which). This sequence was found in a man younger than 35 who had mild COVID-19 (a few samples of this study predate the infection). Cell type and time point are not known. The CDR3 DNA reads TGCAGTGCTAGAGAACCGGACAGGGAGGGCTACACCTTC. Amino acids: CSAREPDREGYTF.